This is a list of T cell receptor beta chains from one sample in a study of OX40 agonist ivuxolimab in advanced cancers. Profiling relied on immunoSEQ multiplex PCR, and the TCRdb table lists in-frame clones only, not all of them. In the table there are fewer than 70,000 clones, approximately 90% of which are singletons. Sequencing was performed on CD4+ or CD8+ T cells sorted from blood, taken in a trial of the OX40 agonist ivuxolimab. Receptor source: an adult with an advanced solid tumor such as melanoma, head and neck, liver or kidney cancer. The CDR3 runs from the conserved cysteine through the conserved F or W. The D gene is left open where the match is weak. The size of a clone is reported for some rows only, either as once, few or many, or as a class for expanded clones.

TGTGCAAGTCGCTTAGGGCAGTATTTT | CASRLGQYF | few | TRBJ2-3 | NA | TRBV12-2
TGTGCCACCCAGGGACTAGCGGGAACCTACGAGCAGTACTTC | CATQGLAGTYEQYF | NA | TRBJ2-7 | TRBD2 | TRBV28
TGTGCCATCAGTGAGTTAACGACTAGCGGCTTCTACAATGAGCAGTTCTTC | CAISELTTSGFYNEQFF | NA | TRBJ2-1 | TRBD2 | TRBV10-3
TGTGCCAGCAGCGAAAACAGGGTACGGACAGATACGCAGTATTTT | CASSENRVRTDTQYF | NA | TRBJ2-3 | NA | TRBV7-2
TGCAGCGTTGAAGAGACAGGGGTTAACCTTAACTATGGCTACACCTTC | CSVEETGVNLNYGYTF | NA | TRBJ1-2 | TRBD1 | TRBV29-1
TGTGCCAGCAGAGCCAAGAGCGCTGACTCCTACGAGCAGTACTTC | CASRAKSADSYEQYF | NA | TRBJ2-7 | NA | TRBV2
TGCGCCAGCAGCCAAGCCGGGACTAGCGCTGAGACCCAGTACTTC | CASSQAGTSAETQYF | NA | TRBJ2-5 | TRBD2 | TRBV4-1
TGTGCCAGCTCACCAACCGGGTTGGGGGATACGCAGTATTTT | CASSPTGLGDTQYF | NA | TRBJ2-3 | NA | TRBV18
TGTGCCAGTAGTACGGACAGCACTTTCGATGAGCAGTTCTTC | CASSTDSTFDEQFF | NA | TRBJ2-1 | NA | TRBV19
TGTGCCAGCAGAGAAACGACTAGCGGCCAGGTTCACGAGCAGTACTTC | CASRETTSGQVHEQYF | once | TRBJ2-7 | TRBD2 | TRBV6-6
TGCAGCGTCTACATGTCTCTAAGCACTGAAGCTTTCTTT | CSVYMSLSTEAFF | NA | TRBJ1-1 | NA | TRBV29-1
TGTGCCAGTAGTATAGAAAAGGGGAAGGGGGCCGGTCAGCCCCAGCATTTT | CASSIEKGKGAGQPQHF | NA | TRBJ1-5 | TRBD1 | TRBV19
TGTGCCAGCAGCAACAAGATGGAGGGCCGGGCAGATACGCAGTATTTT | CASSNKMEGRADTQYF | NA | TRBJ2-3 | NA | TRBV7-6
TGCAGTGCTAGTCTGGCAGGGGAGCAGTACTTC | CSASLAGEQYF | few | TRBJ2-7 | NA | TRBV20-1
TGTGCCAGCAGTCTCGGCGACAGGGTAAACACTGAAGCTTTCTTT | CASSLGDRVNTEAFF | NA | TRBJ1-1 | TRBD1 | TRBV6-1
TGTGCCAGCAATGAGTGGGGGGACAGCACAGATACGCAGTATTTT | CASNEWGDSTDTQYF | NA | TRBJ2-3 | NA | TRBV9
TGTGCCAGCAGTACCCGGGGGAAACAAGAGACCCAGTACTTC | CASSTRGKQETQYF | NA | TRBJ2-5 | NA | TRBV28
TGTGCCAGCAGCCCGCTCCCCACAGGGACAGGTGAAGCTTTCTTT | CASSPLPTGTGEAFF | NA | TRBJ1-1 | TRBD1 | TRBV7-7
TGTGCCAGCAGCCCCGGGAGGGGTATAACAGATACGCAGTATTTT | CASSPGRGITDTQYF | NA | TRBJ2-3 | TRBD2 | TRBV28
TGTGCCAGCGGGACAGAGCTTTACGAGCAGTACTTC | CASGTELYEQYF | NA | TRBJ2-7 | TRBD1 | TRBV28
TGCGCCAGCAGTGAGGGCAGGGGGTACGAGCAGTACTTC | CASSEGRGYEQYF | NA | TRBJ2-7 | TRBD1 | TRBV10-1
TGTGCCAGCAGCGTAGACGAGTTGAGGGACGGCTACACCTTC | CASSVDELRDGYTF | few | TRBJ1-2 | NA | TRBV9
TGTGCCAGCAGCTTGGCGTCTAGCGGGGTGGGAGAGACCCAGTACTTC | CASSLASSGVGETQYF | NA | TRBJ2-5 | TRBD2 | TRBV5-6
TGTGCCAGCACCCCCCTAGCGGGAGACTACGCGAACACCGGGGAGCTGTTTTTT | CASTPLAGDYANTGELFF | once | TRBJ2-2 | TRBD2 | TRBV27
TGTGCCAGCAGAGAAATCCCAGGGTACAATGAGCAGTTCTTC | CASREIPGYNEQFF | once | TRBJ2-1 | NA | TRBV6-5
TGTGCCACCCTAGCGGGAGGAGGGAACACCGGGGAGCTGTTTTTT | CATLAGGGNTGELFF | NA | TRBJ2-2 | TRBD2 | TRBV2
TGTGCCAGCAGCTGTGGTGAGCGTTGTGGGGCCAACGTCCTGACTTTC | CASSCGERCGANVLTF | NA | TRBJ2-6 | NA | TRBV7-7
TGCGCCAGCAGCCAAGATTTTCAGGCGGCCCCTAATGAAAAACTGTTTTTT | CASSQDFQAAPNEKLFF | once | TRBJ1-4 | NA | TRBV4-1
TGTGCCAGCAGCCCCCCGAGTGGAAGGGAGCAGTACTTC | CASSPPSGREQYF | once | TRBJ2-7 | NA | TRBV7-9
TGTGCCAGCAGCCCCTGGGGCACTAAAGAGACCCAGTACTTC | CASSPWGTKETQYF | NA | TRBJ2-5 | NA | TRBV11-3
TGTGCCACTATGACGGGGGACACCGGGGAGCTGTTTTTT | CATMTGDTGELFF | NA | TRBJ2-2 | NA | TRBV19
TGTGCCAGCAGCTTAAGGACAGGGGTGGAAGAGACCCAGTACTTC | CASSLRTGVEETQYF | NA | TRBJ2-5 | TRBD1 | TRBV7-9
TGTGCCAGCACCCACTTCGGGACACTGAACAATGAGCAGTTCTTC | CASTHFGTLNNEQFF | few | TRBJ2-1 | NA | TRBV6-6
TGCGCCAGCAGCCAAGTCGCGAACACCGGGGAGCTGTTTTTT | CASSQVANTGELFF | few | TRBJ2-2 | NA | TRBV4-1
TGCGCCAGCAGTGAGTCTGGGACAGGGGTAAACAATGAGCAGTTCTTC | CASSESGTGVNNEQFF | NA | TRBJ2-1 | TRBD1 | TRBV10-1
TGTGCCACCGGATCGGTGATCCAGATTAATGAAAAACTGTTTTTT | CATGSVIQINEKLFF | NA | TRBJ1-4 | NA | TRBV2
TGCGCCAGCAGCCAAAGCTTGGACGGCTCCTACGAGCAGTACTTC | CASSQSLDGSYEQYF | NA | TRBJ2-7 | NA | TRBV4-1
TGTGCCAGTAGCGCACTAGCGGGAGTGGCTGATACGCAGTATTTT | CASSALAGVADTQYF | once | TRBJ2-3 | TRBD2 | TRBV19
TGTGCCAGCAGTTACAGGGTTAGCAATCAGCCCCAGCATTTT | CASSYRVSNQPQHF | NA | TRBJ1-5 | NA | TRBV6-5
TGTGCCAGCAGCACCAGTCTAGCGGGAGAACCCTACAATGAGCAGTTCTTC | CASSTSLAGEPYNEQFF | NA | TRBJ2-1 | TRBD2 | TRBV7-9
TGTGCCAGCAGCCAAGAGGGAACAGGGGGTAATTCACCCCTCCACTTT | CASSQEGTGGNSPLHF | NA | TRBJ1-6 | TRBD1 | TRBV4-2